These 8 T cell receptor beta chains share one sample of origin, sequenced in a study of CD8+ T cells in alopecia areata. Sequencing relied on a cDNA template that was reverse transcribed from extracted RNA. Sequencing used immunoSEQ multiplex PCR; TCRdb keeps in-frame clones, though not all of them. The top ten hold 20% to 25% of the sample, which has 90,000 to 120,000 clones, 45% to 60% seen once. Material: NKG2D-low CD8+ T cells sorted from blood. The receptors were sampled from a human donor with alopecia areata.

This clone was detected only a few times. V gene TRBV28 combines with J gene TRBJ2-7; D is perhaps TRBD1 (5 bases). The CDR3 extends over 15 amino acids. Trimming stripped 3 bases from V and 3 bases from J, with 15 bases between. Looked up from germline, CDR1 is MDHEN and CDR2 is SYDVKM. The CDR3 loop reads CASSFSRVGDYEQYF. In DNA, the CDR3 is TGTGCCAGCAGTTTTTCCAGGGTAGGGGACTACGAGCAGTACTTC.

The chain combines TRBV13 with TRBJ2-7, with 7 positions matching TRBD1. CDR3 size: 14 residues. Germline CDR1 PRHDT, CDR2 FYEKMQ (reference sequence). V gave up 5 bases and J gave up 4 bases; unmatched junction bases: 8. The CDR3 region has the DNA TGTGCCAGCAGCGGCCCGGCAGGGGGTTACGAGCAGTACTTC. This codes for CASSGPAGGYEQYF.

The chain uses TRBV4-1 and TRBJ2-2; the D gene is possibly TRBD1 (5 bases). This CDR3 has 15 amino acids. Trimming left V 2 bases short and J 3 bases short, with 10 bases between. From germline, CDR1 is MGHRA and CDR2 YSYEKL. In DNA, the CDR3 is TGCGCCAGCAGCCAAAGGGGCAGAGACACCGGGGAGCTGTTTTTT. Translated: CASSQRGRDTGELFF.

CDR3 loop: CASSLDGLNEQFF. CDR3 in DNA: TGTGCCAGCAGCTTAGATGGGCTCAATGAGCAGTTCTTC. The chain links TRBV7-6 to TRBJ2-1, with no clear D. V was shortened by 1 base and J by 6 bases, with 7 bases between the two germline ends. Germline V CDR1 and CDR2: SGHVS, FNYEAQ. The CDR3 contains 13 residues.

This clone was seen a single time. The rearrangement uses TRBV7-9 and TRBJ2-7; 7 bases match TRBD2. J was trimmed by 3 bases and V by 1 base; bases with no gene match: 0. The length of the CDR3 is 13 residues. The germline V gene has CDR1 SEHNR and CDR2 FQNEAQ (reference sequence). The CDR3 loop is CASSLGGGYEQYF. DNA of the CDR3: TGTGCCAGCAGCTTAGGGGGGGGCTACGAGCAGTACTTC.

The chain links TRBV13 to TRBJ2-1; 7 nucleotides match TRBD2. This CDR3 has 14 residues. Germline CDR1 and CDR2: PRHDT and FYEKMQ (reference sequence). V lost 1 base to trimming and J lost 9 bases; unmatched junction nucleotides: 6. This CDR3 is CASSLEEREGEQFF. The CDR3 DNA follows: TGTGCCAGCAGCTTAGAGGAGCGGGAAGGTGAGCAGTTCTTC. Supplemented by reference TRBV13 and TRBJ2-1, the full variable domain reads AAGVIQSPRHLIKEKRETATLKCYPIPRHDTVYWYQQGPGQDPQFLISFYEKMQSDKGSIPDRFSAQQFSDYHSELNMSSLELGDSALYFCASSLEEREGEQFFGPGTRLTVL.

This clone was observed a few times. The V call is TRBV14, the J call TRBJ1-2; the D gene is possibly TRBD1 (5 bases). Trimming removed 1 base from V and 4 bases from J, with 7 bases in between. Germline CDR1 reads SGHDN; CDR2 reads FVKESK. The CDR3 runs to 13 residues. CDR3 DNA: TGTGCCAGCAGCCAAGCAGGGTCCTATGGCTACACCTTC. Protein product: CASSQAGSYGYTF.

In this sample, this clone turned up a few times. The rearrangement links TRBV29-1 to TRBJ1-2, with D maybe TRBD1 (6 bases). The CDR3 contains 11 residues. The V gene's germline CDR1 is SQVTM and CDR2 ANQGSEA. V lost 7 bases and J lost 3, with 9 bases in between. This CDR3 reads CSARTDYGYTF. The CDR3, as DNA: TGCAGCGCCAGGACAGACTATGGCTACACCTTC.